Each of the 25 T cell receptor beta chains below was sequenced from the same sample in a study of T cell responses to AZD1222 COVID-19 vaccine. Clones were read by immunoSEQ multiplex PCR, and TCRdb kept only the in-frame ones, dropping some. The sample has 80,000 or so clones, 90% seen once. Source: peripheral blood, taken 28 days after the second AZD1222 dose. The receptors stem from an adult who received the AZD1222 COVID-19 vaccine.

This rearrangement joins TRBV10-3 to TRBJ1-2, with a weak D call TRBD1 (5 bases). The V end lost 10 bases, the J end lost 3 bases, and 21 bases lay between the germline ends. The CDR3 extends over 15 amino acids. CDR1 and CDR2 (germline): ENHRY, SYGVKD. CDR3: CATLYGQGGYYGYTF. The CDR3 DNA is TGTGCCACCCTCTACGGCCAGGGTGGGTACTATGGCTACACCTTC.

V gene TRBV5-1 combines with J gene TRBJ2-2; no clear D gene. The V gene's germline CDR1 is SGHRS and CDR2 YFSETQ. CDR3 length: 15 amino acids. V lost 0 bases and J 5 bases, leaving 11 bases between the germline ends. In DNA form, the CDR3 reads TGCGCCAGCAGCTTGGGGGGTGTAAGGACCGGGGAGCTGTTTTTT. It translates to CASSLGGVRTGELFF.

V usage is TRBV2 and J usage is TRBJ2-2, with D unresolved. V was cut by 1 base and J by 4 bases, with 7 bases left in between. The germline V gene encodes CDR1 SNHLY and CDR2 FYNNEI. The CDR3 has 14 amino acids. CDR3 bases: TGTGCCAGCAGTGAAGTTTGGTCCACCGGGGAGCTGTTTTTT. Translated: CASSEVWSTGELFF.

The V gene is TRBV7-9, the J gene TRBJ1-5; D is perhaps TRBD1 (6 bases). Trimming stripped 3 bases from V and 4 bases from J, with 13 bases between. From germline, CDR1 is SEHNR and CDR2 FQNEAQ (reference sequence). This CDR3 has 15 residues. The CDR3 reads CASSLGAGTNQPQHF. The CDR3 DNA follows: TGTGCCAGCAGCTTGGGGGCAGGGACTAATCAGCCCCAGCATTTT.

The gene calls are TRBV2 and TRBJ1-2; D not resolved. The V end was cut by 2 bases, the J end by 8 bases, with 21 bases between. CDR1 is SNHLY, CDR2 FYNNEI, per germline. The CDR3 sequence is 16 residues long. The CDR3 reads CASSEPNPSRRYGYTF. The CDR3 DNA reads TGTGCCAGCAGTGAACCGAACCCAAGCCGGCGGTACGGCTACACCTTC.

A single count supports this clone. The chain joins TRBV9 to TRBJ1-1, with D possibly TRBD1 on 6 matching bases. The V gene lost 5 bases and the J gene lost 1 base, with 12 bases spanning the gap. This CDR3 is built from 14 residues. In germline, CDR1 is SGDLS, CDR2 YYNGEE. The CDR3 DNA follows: TGTGCCAGCAGTAAAGGGGGTGAGAACACTGAAGCTTTCTTT. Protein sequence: CASSKGGENTEAFF.

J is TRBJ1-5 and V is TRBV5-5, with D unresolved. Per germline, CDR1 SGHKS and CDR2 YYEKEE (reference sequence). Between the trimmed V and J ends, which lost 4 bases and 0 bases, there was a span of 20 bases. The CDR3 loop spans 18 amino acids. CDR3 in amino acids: CASSPKGDNAYSNQPQHF. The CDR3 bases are TGTGCCAGCAGCCCCAAGGGCGACAACGCGTATAGCAATCAGCCCCAGCATTTT. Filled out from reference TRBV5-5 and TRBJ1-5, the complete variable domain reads DAGVTQSPTHLIKTRGQQVTLRCSPISGHKSVSWYQQVLGQGPQFIFQYYEKEERGRGNFPDRFSARQFPNYSSELNVNALLLGDSALYLCASSPKGDNAYSNQPQHFGDGTRLSIL.

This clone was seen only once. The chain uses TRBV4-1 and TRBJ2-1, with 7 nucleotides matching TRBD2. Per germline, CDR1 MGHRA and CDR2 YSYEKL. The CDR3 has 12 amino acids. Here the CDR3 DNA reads TGCGCTTCGCGGGGGTCCTACAATGAGCAGTTCTTC. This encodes CASRGSYNEQFF.

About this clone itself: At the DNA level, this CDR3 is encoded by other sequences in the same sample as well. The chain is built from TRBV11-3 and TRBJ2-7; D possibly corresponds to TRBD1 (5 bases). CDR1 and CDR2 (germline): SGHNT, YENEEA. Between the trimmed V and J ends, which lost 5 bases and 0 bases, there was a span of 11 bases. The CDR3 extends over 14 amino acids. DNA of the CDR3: TGTGCCAGCAGCCCTAGGGGCTTCTCCTACGAGCAGTACTTC. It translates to CASSPRGFSYEQYF.

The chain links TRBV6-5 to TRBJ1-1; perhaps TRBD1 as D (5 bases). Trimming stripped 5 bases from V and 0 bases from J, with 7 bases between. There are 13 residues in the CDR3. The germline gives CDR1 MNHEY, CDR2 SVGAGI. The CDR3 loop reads CASSPGLNTEAFF. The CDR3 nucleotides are TGTGCCAGCAGTCCAGGGCTGAACACTGAAGCTTTCTTT.

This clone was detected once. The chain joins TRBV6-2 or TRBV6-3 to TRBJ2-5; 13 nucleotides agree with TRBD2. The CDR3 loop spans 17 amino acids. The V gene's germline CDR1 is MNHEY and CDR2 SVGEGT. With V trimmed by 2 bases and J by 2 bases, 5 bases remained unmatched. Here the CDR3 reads CASSYPGLAGPQETQYF. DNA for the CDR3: TGTGCCAGCAGTTACCCGGGACTAGCGGGGCCTCAAGAGACCCAGTACTTC.

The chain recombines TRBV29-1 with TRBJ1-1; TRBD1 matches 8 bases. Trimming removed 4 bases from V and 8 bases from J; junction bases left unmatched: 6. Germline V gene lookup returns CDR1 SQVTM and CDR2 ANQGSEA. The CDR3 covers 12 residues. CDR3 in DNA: TGCAGCGTTGGACAGGGGAAAGGGGAAGCTTTCTTT. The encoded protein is CSVGQGKGEAFF.

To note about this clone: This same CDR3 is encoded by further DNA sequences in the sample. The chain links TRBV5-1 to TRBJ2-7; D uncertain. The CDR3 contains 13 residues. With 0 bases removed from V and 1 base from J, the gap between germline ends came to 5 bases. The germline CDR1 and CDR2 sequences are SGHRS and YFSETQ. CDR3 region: CASSLAGSYEQYF. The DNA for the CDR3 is TGCGCCAGCAGCTTGGCCGGATCCTACGAGCAGTACTTC.

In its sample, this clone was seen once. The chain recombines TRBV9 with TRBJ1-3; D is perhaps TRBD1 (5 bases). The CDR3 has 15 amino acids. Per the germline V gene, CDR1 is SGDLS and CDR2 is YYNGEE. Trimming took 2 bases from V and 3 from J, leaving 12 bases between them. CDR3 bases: TGTGCCAGCAGCGTTACGGGGGGTCGTGGAAACACCATATATTTT. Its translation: CASSVTGGRGNTIYF.

The CDR3 reads CASSLEGYGYTF. The CDR3, as DNA: TGTGCCAGCAGCTTGGAAGGGTATGGCTACACCTTC. This chain uses TRBV7-8 with TRBJ1-2; no definite D call. CDR1 is SGHVS, CDR2 FQNEAQ, per germline. The CDR3 covers 12 residues. V lost 3 bases to trimming and J lost 5 bases, with 7 bases between them.

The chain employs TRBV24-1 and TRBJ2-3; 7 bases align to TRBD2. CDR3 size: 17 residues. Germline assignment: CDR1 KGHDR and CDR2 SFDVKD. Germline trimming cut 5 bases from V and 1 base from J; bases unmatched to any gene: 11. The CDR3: CATSGGLREWGTDTQYF. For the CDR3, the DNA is TGTGCCACCAGTGGAGGGCTGCGGGAGTGGGGCACAGATACGCAGTATTTT.

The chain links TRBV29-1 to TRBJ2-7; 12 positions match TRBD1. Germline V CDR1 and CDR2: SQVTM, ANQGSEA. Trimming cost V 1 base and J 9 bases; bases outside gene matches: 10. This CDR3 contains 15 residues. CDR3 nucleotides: TGCAGCGTTGAAGGCGCCGGGACAGGGGGCATAGGGCAGTACTTC. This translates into CSVEGAGTGGIGQYF.

This CDR3 reads CASSGLAEETQYF. CDR3 nucleotide sequence: TGTGCCAGTTCGGGACTAGCGGAAGAGACCCAGTACTTC. The chain has TRBV21-1 and TRBJ2-5; TRBD2 is the table's D call, not checked against the DNA. TRBV21-1 is classified as a pseudogene. The CDR3 runs to 13 residues.

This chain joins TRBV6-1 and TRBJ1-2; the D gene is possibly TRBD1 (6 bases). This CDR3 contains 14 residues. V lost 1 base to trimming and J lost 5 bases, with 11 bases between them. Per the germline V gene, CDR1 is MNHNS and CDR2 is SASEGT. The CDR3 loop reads CASSEEGGWYGYTF. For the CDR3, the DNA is TGTGCCAGCAGTGAAGAAGGGGGATGGTATGGCTACACCTTC.

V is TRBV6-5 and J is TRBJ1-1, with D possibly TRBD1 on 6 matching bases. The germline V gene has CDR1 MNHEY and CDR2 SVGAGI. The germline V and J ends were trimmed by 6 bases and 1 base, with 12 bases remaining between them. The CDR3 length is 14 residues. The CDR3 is CASRWTDSNTEAFF. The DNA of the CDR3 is TGTGCCAGCAGGTGGACAGATTCGAACACTGAAGCTTTCTTT.

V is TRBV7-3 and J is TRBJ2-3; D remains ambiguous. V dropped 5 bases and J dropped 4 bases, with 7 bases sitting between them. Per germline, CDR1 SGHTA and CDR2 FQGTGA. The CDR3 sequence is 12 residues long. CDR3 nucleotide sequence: TGTGCCAGCAGCCAAGGCGCAGATACGCAGTATTTT. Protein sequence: CASSQGADTQYF. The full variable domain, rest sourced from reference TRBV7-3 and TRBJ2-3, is GAGVSQTPSNKVTEKGKYVELRCDPISGHTALYWYRQSLGQGPEFLIYFQGTGAADDSGLPNDRFFAVRPEGSVSTLKIQRTERGDSAVYLCASSQGADTQYFGPGTRLTVL.

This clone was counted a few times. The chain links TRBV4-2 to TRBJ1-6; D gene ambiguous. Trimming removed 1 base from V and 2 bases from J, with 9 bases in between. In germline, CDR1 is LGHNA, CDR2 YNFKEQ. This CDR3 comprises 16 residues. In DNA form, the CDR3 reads TGTGCCAGCAGCCAAGGGCCAGACCCCTATAATTCACCCCTCCACTTT. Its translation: CASSQGPDPYNSPLHF.

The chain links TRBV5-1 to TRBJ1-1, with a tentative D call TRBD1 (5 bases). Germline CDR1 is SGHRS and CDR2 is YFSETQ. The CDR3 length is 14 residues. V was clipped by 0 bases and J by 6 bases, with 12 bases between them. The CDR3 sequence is CASSLARADAEAFF. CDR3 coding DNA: TGCGCCAGCAGCTTGGCCAGGGCGGACGCTGAAGCTTTCTTT.

This chain's CDR3 is CASSSGPNTEAFF. In DNA form, the CDR3 reads TGTGCCAGCAGCTCGGGACCGAACACTGAAGCTTTCTTT. V and J are TRBV11-3 and TRBJ1-1; D perhaps matches TRBD1 (5 bases). The V end was cut by 4 bases, the J end by 1 base, with 7 bases between. The CDR3 spans 13 residues. Germline V gene lookup returns CDR1 SGHNT and CDR2 YENEEA.

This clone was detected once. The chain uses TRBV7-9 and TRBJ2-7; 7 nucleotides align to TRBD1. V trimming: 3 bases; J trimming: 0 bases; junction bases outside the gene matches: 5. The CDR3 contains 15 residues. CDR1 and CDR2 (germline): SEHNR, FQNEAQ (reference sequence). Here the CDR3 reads CASSFMSGGSYEQYF. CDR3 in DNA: TGTGCCAGCAGCTTTATGTCAGGGGGCTCCTACGAGCAGTACTTC. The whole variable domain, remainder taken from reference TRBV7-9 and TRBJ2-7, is DTGVSQNPRHKITKRGQNVTFRCDPISEHNRLYWYRQTLGQGPEFLTYFQNEAQLEKSRLLSDRFSAERPKGSFSTLEIQRTEQGDSAMYLCASSFMSGGSYEQYFGPGTRLTVT.